This is a list of T cell receptor beta chains from one sample in a study of cytomegalovirus exposure and HLA in healthy donors. Profiling relied on immunoSEQ multiplex PCR, and the TCRdb table lists in-frame clones only, not all of them. The sample lists 170,000 or so clones, less than 90% occurring once. Sequenced input: PBMCs. The receptors were sampled from a man over 45 in good health and CMV-seronegative. Each CDR3 is given with its conserved first and last residue. D genes are given only for firm matches. A clone size is listed for some rows: how often the clone was seen (once, few, many), or a class if it is expanded.

TRBV4-1	once	TRBJ1-4	-	CASSQDSDNTFATNEKLFF	TGCGCCAGCAGCCAAGACTCCGACAATACTTTTGCAACTAATGAAAAACTGTTTTTT
TRBV18	-	TRBJ1-6	TRBD1	CASSRDRKNSPLHF	TGTGCCAGCTCCCGGGACAGAAAGAATTCACCCCTCCACTTT
TRBV18	once	TRBJ2-1	TRBD2	CASSPSLAGGYNEQFF	TGTGCCAGCTCACCATCCCTAGCGGGAGGATACAATGAGCAGTTCTTC
TRBV7-2	-	TRBJ1-5	-	CASSSHPRGNSNQPQHF	TGTGCCAGCAGCTCTCACCCCAGGGGAAATAGCAATCAGCCCCAGCATTTT
TRBV7-2	-	TRBJ2-3	TRBD1	CASSARRGSGTDTQYF	TGTGCCAGCAGCGCTCGCAGGGGGTCGGGAACAGATACGCAGTATTTT
TRBV4-1	once	TRBJ1-6	-	CASSQVQGMSNSPLHF	TGCGCCAGCAGCCAGGTTCAGGGTATGAGCAATTCACCCCTCCACTTT
TRBV5-5	-	TRBJ2-5	-	CASSLRRQETQYF	TGTGCCAGCAGCTTGCGCCGGCAAGAGACCCAGTACTTC
TRBV29-1	-	TRBJ2-7	TRBD1	CSVAGGASYEQYF	TGCAGCGTTGCAGGGGGCGCATCCTACGAGCAGTACTTC
TRBV5-6	once	TRBJ2-7	-	CASSLGHRYEQYF	TGTGCCAGCAGCTTGGGGCACCGCTACGAGCAGTACTTC
TRBV14	few	TRBJ2-1	-	CASSQGGPGSYNEQFF	TGTGCCAGCAGCCAGGGCGGGCCCGGGTCCTACAATGAGCAGTTCTTC
TRBV6-1	-	TRBJ2-7	TRBD1	CASSQDRGGVEQYF	TGTGCCAGCAGTCAGGACAGGGGAGGGGTCGAGCAGTACTTC
TRBV9	-	TRBJ2-3	-	CASSSSRRAGGTDTQYF	TGTGCCAGCAGCTCCTCGAGGAGGGCCGGTGGAACAGATACGCAGTATTTT
TRBV5-1	-	TRBJ2-1	TRBD2	CASSLTGGPHNEQFF	TGCGCCAGCAGCTTAACGGGAGGGCCACACAATGAGCAGTTCTTC
TRBV7-3	-	TRBJ2-1	TRBD2	CASSVTSGRTGQFF	TGTGCCAGCAGCGTAACTAGCGGGAGGACGGGGCAGTTCTTC
TRBV11-3	-	TRBJ1-2	TRBD1	CASSPTGQNGYTF	TGTGCCAGCAGCCCTACGGGACAGAATGGCTACACCTTC
TRBV28	few	TRBJ2-2	-	CASSSSAVGPGELFF	TGTGCCAGCAGTTCCTCGGCGGTGGGGCCCGGGGAGCTGTTTTTT
TRBV19	-	TRBJ1-5	-	CASSQQGPRQPQHF	TGTGCCAGTAGCCAACAGGGTCCCAGGCAGCCCCAGCATTTT
TRBV6-6	-	TRBJ1-1	TRBD1	CASLGGVRNTEAFF	TGTGCCAGCCTAGGGGGCGTGAGGAACACTGAAGCTTTCTTT
TRBV5-1	-	TRBJ2-7	-	CASSLVPGLRDSEQYF	TGCGCCAGCAGCTTGGTACCAGGACTGAGGGATTCCGAGCAGTACTTC
TRBV7-2	-	TRBJ1-4	-	CASSLALEGRKLFF	TGTGCCAGCAGCTTGGCCCTGGAGGGACGAAAACTGTTTTTT
TRBV15	-	TRBJ1-3	-	CATSRDGSSGNTIYF	TGTGCCACCAGCAGAGATGGTAGCTCTGGAAACACCATATATTTT
TRBV7-2	-	TRBJ1-4	-	CASSPQGLHEKLFF	TGTGCCAGCAGCCCCCAGGGTCTTCATGAAAAACTGTTTTTT
TRBV4-2	-	TRBJ2-5	-	CASSQSSRLDQETQYF	TGTGCCAGCAGCCAGTCAAGTAGACTAGACCAAGAGACCCAGTACTTC
TRBV7-9	-	TRBJ2-2	TRBD2	CASSFASGANTGELFF	TGTGCCAGCAGCTTCGCTAGCGGGGCGAACACCGGGGAGCTGTTTTTT
TRBV18	-	TRBJ1-1	TRBD1	CASSPMKGARVLEEAFF	TGTGCCAGCTCACCAATGAAGGGGGCCAGGGTTTTAGAGGAAGCTTTCTTT
TRBV29-1	-	TRBJ1-1	-	CSVQGTYTEAFF	TGCAGCGTGCAGGGAACTTACACTGAAGCTTTCTTT
TRBV29-1	-	TRBJ1-2	TRBD1	CSVEIYMDRGPGYTF	TGCAGCGTTGAGATATACATGGACAGGGGGCCTGGCTACACCTTC
TRBV5-4	-	TRBJ2-2	-	CASSLTPTAGTGELFF	TGTGCCAGCAGCTTAACACCGACCGCGGGGACCGGGGAGCTGTTTTTT
TRBV19	-	TRBJ1-1	-	CASSSRHRESEAFF	TGTGCCAGTAGCTCTCGACACCGGGAAAGTGAAGCTTTCTTT
TRBV6-6	-	TRBJ1-1	TRBD1	CASTKDRGNTEAFF	TGTGCCAGCACCAAGGACAGGGGGAACACTGAAGCTTTCTTT
TRBV6-6	-	TRBJ2-3	TRBD1	CASSAQGDRTDTQYF	TGTGCCAGCAGCGCGCAGGGGGACCGCACAGATACGCAGTATTTT
TRBV5-1	few	TRBJ1-1	-	CASSGEDGRNTEAFF	TGCGCCAGCAGCGGAGAGGACGGGAGGAACACTGAAGCTTTCTTT
TRBV25-1	-	TRBJ1-2	-	CASSDSGIYGYTF	TGTGCCAGCAGTGATTCAGGGATCTATGGCTACACCTTC
TRBV7-9	once	TRBJ2-7	-	CASSLYRAGSFEQYF	TGTGCCAGCAGCTTATACAGGGCGGGCTCGTTTGAGCAGTACTTC
TRBV5-1	-	TRBJ2-7	-	CASSWQGHEQYF	TGCGCCAGCAGTTGGCAGGGCCACGAGCAGTACTTC
TRBV4-1	-	TRBJ1-2	-	CASSPESGGYGYTF	TGCGCCAGCAGCCCGGAAAGTGGGGGGTATGGCTACACCTTC
TRBV15	-	TRBJ2-4	-	CATSRDRGPEDIQYF	TGTGCCACCAGCAGAGATAGAGGGCCCGAAGACATTCAGTACTTC
TRBV7-9	-	TRBJ2-3	-	CASSLLGADTQYF	TGTGCCAGCAGCTTACTGGGGGCCGATACGCAGTATTTT
TRBV18	once	TRBJ1-2	TRBD1	CASSLNPPRQGDYGYTF	TGTGCCAGCTCGCTTAACCCCCCAAGACAGGGAGACTATGGCTACACCTTC
TRBV4-3	-	TRBJ2-3	TRBD1	CASSPSPGQGAVQYF	TGCGCCAGCAGCCCATCCCCGGGACAGGGGGCGGTCCAGTATTTT
TRBV5-6	few	TRBJ2-7	-	CASSLSGTPYEQYF	TGTGCCAGCAGCTTAAGTGGGACACCCTACGAGCAGTACTTC